This T cell receptor (beta chain) was captured by sequencing in a study of T cell responses to AZD1222 COVID-19 vaccine. General study results and limits: White British donors predominated, females outnumbered males, and clonal diversity was possibly underestimated. Only five or six people who got AZD1222 tested seropositive at baseline.

Germline V gene sequence: CDR1 MNHEY, CDR2 SMNVEV (reference sequence). The CDR3 extends over 14 amino acids. V lost 3 bases to trimming and J lost 5 bases, with 10 bases between them. The protocol was immunoSEQ multiplex PCR, while the TCRdb copy is restricted to in-frame clones and leaves out a portion. The sample has roughly 180,000 clones; roughly nine tenths are singletons. Remarks on this clone: Its antigen is not known.

This specimen consisted of peripheral blood, obtained 28 days after the second AZD1222 dose. This TCR was recovered from an adult who received the AZD1222 COVID-19 vaccine. This chain joins TRBV27 and TRBJ1-4; D gene unclear. The CDR3 reads CASSFRQKNEKLFF. In nucleotides, the CDR3 is TGTGCCAGCAGTTTCCGGCAGAAGAATGAAAAACTGTTTTTT.